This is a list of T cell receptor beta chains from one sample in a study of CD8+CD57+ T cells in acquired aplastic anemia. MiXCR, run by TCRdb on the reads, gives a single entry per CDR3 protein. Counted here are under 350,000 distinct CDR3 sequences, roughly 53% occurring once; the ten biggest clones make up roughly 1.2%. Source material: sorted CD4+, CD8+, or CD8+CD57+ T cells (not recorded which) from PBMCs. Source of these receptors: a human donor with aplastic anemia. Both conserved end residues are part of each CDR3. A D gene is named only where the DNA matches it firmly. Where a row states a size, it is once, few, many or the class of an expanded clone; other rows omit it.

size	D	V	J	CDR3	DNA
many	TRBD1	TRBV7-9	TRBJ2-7	CASSLTLQGAGSYEQYF	TGTGCCAGCAGCTTAACCTTACAGGGGGCAGGGTCCTACGAGCAGTACTTC
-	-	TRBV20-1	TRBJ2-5	CSARDADRQETQYF	TGCAGTGCTAGAGATGCCGATCGACAAGAGACCCAGTACTTC
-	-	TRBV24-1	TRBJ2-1	CATSPGPEANEQFF	TGTGCCACCAGTCCCGGTCCGGAGGCCAATGAGCAGTTCTTC
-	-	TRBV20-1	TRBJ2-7	CSASGGQSYEQYF	TGCAGTGCTAGCGGGGGGCAGTCCTACGAGCAGTACTTC
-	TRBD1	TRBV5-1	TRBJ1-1	CASTLSGTGNTEAFF	TGCGCCAGCACCCTTTCCGGGACAGGGAACACTGAAGCTTTCTTT
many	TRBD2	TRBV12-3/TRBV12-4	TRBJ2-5	CASSREVGGRETQYF	TGTGCCAGCTCTCGGGAGGTGGGGGGACGAGAGACCCAGTACTTC
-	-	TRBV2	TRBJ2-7	CASSEWDGSSHEQYF	TGTGCCAGCAGTGAATGGGACGGAAGCTCCCACGAGCAGTACTTC
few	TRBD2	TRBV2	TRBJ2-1	CASSVVAGGNEQFF	TGTGCCAGCAGTGTTGTAGCGGGAGGTAATGAGCAGTTCTTC
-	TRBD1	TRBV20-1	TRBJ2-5	CSASPLRTGRQTQYF	TGCAGTGCTTCCCCCCTCCGGACAGGGAGACAGACCCAGTACTTC
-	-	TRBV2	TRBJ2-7	CASSGRGINTYEQYF	TGTGCCAGCAGTGGACGAGGGATAAATACCTACGAGCAGTACTTC
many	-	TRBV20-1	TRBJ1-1	CSAKGGGLLF	TGCAGTGCGAAGGGCGGGGGGCTCCTCTTT
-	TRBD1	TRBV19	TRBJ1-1	CASSLLLGQGDTEAFF	TGTGCCAGTAGTCTTCTCCTCGGACAGGGAGACACTGAAGCTTTCTTT
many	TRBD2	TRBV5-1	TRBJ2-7	CASSGGGAPSYEQYF	TGCGCCAGCAGCGGGGGAGGGGCCCCCTCCTACGAGCAGTACTTC
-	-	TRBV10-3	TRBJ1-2	CAISESRQPSNYGYTF	TGTGCCATCAGTGAGTCGAGGCAGCCCTCGAACTATGGCTACACCTTC
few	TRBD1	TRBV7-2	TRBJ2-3	CASSFHRDSGTDTQYF	TGTGCCAGCAGCTTCCACCGGGACAGCGGCACAGATACGCAGTATTTT
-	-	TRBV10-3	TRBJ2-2	CASSPYLARNTGELFF	TGTGCCAGCAGCCCCTACTTAGCCCGAAACACCGGGGAGCTGTTTTTT
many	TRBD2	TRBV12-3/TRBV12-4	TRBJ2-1	CASSLVGSGAAEQFF	TGTGCCAGCAGTTTGGTCGGTAGCGGGGCTGCTGAGCAGTTCTTC
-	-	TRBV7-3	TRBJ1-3	CASSLIAGTIYF	TGTGCCAGCAGCTTAATCGCAGGCACCATATATTTT
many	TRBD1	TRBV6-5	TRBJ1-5	CASRGQGVGQPQHF	TGTGCCAGCAGGGGACAGGGGGTAGGTCAGCCCCAGCATTTT
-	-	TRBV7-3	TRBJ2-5	CASSSQGAYGETQYF	TGTGCCAGCAGCTCCCAGGGCGCGTACGGGGAGACCCAGTACTTC
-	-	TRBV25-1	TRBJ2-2	CASSEQGNTGELSW	TGTGCCAGCAGTGAACAGGGGAACACCGGGGAGCTGTCTTGG
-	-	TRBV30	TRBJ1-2	CAWSAQSSYGYTF	TGTGCCTGGAGTGCCCAAAGTTCTTATGGCTACACCTTC
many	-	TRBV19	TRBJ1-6	CASSKMESPLHF	TGTGCCAGTAGTAAGATGGAGTCACCCCTCCACTTT
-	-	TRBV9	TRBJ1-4	CASSGGLAGGEKLFF	TGTGCCAGCAGCGGAGGACTAGCGGGAGGTGAAAAACTGTTTTTT
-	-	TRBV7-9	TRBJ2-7	CASSPGDGRIWEQYF	TGTGCCAGCAGCCCGGGGGACGGCAGAATATGGGAGCAGTACTTC
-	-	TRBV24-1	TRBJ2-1	CAATGISSYNEQFF	TGTGCCGCGACCGGTATCAGCTCCTACAATGAGCAGTTCTTC
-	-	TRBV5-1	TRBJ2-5	CASSLVAGGPFETQYF	TGCGCCAGCAGCTTGGTAGCAGGGGGGCCCTTTGAGACCCAGTACTTC
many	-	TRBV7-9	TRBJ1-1	CASSPEAFF	TGTGCCAGCAGCCCAGAAGCTTTCTTT
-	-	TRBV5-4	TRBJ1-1	CASSQGPRVRGAFF	TGTGCCAGCAGCCAAGGCCCTCGGGTTAGAGGAGCTTTCTTT
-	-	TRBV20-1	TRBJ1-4	CSARRNKDEKLFF	TGCAGTGCTAGAAGGAACAAAGATGAAAAACTGTTTTTT
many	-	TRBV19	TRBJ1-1	CASISPPNTEAFF	TGTGCCAGTATCTCTCCCCCGAACACTGAAGCTTTCTTT